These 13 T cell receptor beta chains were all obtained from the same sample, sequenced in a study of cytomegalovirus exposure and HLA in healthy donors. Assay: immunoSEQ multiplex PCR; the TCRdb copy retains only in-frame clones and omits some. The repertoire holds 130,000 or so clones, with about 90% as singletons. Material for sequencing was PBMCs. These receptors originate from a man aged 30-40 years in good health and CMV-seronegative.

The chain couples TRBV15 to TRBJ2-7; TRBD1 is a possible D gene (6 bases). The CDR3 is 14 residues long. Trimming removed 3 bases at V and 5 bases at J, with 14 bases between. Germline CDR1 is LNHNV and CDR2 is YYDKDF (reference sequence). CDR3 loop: CATSRGAKYDEQYF. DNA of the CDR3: TGTGCCACCAGCAGGGGGGCTAAATATGACGAGCAGTACTTC.

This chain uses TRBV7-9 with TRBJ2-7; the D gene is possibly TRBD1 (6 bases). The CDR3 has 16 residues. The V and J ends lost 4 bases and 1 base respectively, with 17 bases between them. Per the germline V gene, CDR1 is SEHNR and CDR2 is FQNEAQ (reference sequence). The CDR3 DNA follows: TGTGCCAGCAGCTCCGCCGACAGGATGCCTTCCTACGAGCAGTACTTC. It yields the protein CASSSADRMPSYEQYF.

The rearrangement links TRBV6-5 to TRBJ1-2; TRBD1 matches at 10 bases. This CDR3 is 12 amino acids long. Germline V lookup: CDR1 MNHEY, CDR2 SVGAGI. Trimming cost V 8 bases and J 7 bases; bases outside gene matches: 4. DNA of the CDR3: TGTGCCAGCGGAGGACAGGGGGTTGGCTACACCTTC. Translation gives CASGGQGVGYTF.

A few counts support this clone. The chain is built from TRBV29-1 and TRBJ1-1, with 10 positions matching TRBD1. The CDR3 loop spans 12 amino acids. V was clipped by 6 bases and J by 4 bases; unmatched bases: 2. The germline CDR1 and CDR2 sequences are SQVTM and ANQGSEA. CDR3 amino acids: CSVRDRGTEAFF. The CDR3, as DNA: TGCAGCGTAAGGGACAGGGGCACTGAAGCTTTCTTT.

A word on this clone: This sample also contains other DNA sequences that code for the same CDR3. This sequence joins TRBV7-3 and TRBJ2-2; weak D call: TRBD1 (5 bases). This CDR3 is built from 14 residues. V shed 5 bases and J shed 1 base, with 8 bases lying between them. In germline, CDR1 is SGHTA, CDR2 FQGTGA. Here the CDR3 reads CASSPTGNTGELFF. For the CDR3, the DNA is TGTGCCAGCAGCCCTACAGGGAACACCGGGGAGCTGTTTTTT.

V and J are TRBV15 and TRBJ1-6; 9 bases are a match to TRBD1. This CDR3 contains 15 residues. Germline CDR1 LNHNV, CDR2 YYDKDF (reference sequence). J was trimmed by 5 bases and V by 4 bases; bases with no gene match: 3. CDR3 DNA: TGTGCCACCAGCATCCGGGACAGGGATAATTCACCCCTCCACTTT. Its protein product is CATSIRDRDNSPLHF.

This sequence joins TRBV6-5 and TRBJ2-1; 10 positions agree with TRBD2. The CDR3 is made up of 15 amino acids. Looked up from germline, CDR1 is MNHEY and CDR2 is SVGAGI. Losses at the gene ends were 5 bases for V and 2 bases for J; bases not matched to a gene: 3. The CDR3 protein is CASSPLAGAYNEQFF. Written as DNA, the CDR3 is TGTGCCAGCAGTCCTCTAGCGGGGGCCTACAATGAGCAGTTCTTC.

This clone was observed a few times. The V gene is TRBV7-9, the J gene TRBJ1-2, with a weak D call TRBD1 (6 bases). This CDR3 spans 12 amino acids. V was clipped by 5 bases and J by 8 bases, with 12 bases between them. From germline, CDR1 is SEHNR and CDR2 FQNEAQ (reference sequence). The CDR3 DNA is TGTGCCAGCAGCCATACAGGGACCGGCTACACCTTC. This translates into CASSHTGTGYTF.

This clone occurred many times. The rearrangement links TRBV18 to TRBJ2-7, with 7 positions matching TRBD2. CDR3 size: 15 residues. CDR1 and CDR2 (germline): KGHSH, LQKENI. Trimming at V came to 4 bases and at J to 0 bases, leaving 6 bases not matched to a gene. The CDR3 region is CASSQVERDSYEQYF. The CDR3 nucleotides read TGTGCCAGCTCACAAGTGGAGCGGGACTCCTACGAGCAGTACTTC.

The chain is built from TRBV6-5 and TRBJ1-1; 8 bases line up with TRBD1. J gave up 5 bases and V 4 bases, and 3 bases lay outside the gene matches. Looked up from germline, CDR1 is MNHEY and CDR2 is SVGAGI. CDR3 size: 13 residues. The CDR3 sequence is CASSFRGRTEAFF. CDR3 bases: TGTGCCAGCAGTTTCAGGGGGCGGACTGAAGCTTTCTTT.

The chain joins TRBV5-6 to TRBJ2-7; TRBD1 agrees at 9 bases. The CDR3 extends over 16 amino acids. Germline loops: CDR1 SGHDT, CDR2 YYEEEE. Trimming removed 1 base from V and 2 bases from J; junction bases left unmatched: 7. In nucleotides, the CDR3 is TGTGCCAGCAGCTTGATAGGGGACAGGGCAACCTACGAGCAGTACTTC. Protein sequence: CASSLIGDRATYEQYF.

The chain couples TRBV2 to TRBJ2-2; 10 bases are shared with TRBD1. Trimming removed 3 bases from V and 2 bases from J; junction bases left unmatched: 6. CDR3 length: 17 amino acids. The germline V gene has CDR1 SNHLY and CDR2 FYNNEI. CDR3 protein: CASSDLGQGPNTGELFF. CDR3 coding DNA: TGTGCCAGCAGTGATTTGGGACAGGGGCCAAACACCGGGGAGCTGTTTTTT.

CDR3 in DNA: TGTGCCAGCGGAGGAACAGGGGGGCTTGGTGAGCAGTACTTC. Its translation: CASGGTGGLGEQYF. This chain uses TRBV7-2 with TRBJ2-7; 8 bases map to TRBD1. The CDR3 sequence is 14 residues long. The V gene end was trimmed by 8 bases and the J gene end by 7 bases; junction bases not matched to a gene: 13. The germline V gene encodes CDR1 SGHTA and CDR2 FQGNSA. Supplemented by reference TRBV7-2 and TRBJ2-7, the full variable domain reads GAGVSQSPSNKVTEKGKDVELRCDPISGHTALYWYRQSLGQGLEFLIYFQGNSAPDKSGLPSDRFSAERTGGSVSTLTIQRTQQEDSAVYLCASGGTGGLGEQYFGPGTRLTVT.